This is a list of T cell receptor beta chains from one sample in a study of T-cell reconstitution after alpha-beta-depleted transplantation in children. TCRdb re-analysed the PCR reads in MiXCR, keeping a single row per CDR3 protein. The profile covers fewer than 750,000 distinct CDR3 sequences, with under 30% appearing a single time and 13% to 15% taken by the ten largest. This specimen consisted of PBMCs, mostly from graft donor cells, obtained 360 days after TCRalphabeta/CD19-depleted stem cell transplant. These receptors were obtained from a boy under three years old who had a stem cell transplant for acute myeloid leukemia, so the T cells may come from the graft donor. Each CDR3 is given with its conserved first and last residue. The D gene is left open where the match is weak. Expanded clones get a size class; other rows say once, few or many, or leave the size out.

d_call | clone_size | j_call | v_call | cdr3_aa | cdr3_nt
TRBD1 | . | TRBJ2-5 | TRBV12-3/TRBV12-4 | CASSLETTGAGTQYF | TGTGCCAGCAGTTTAGAGACCACAGGGGCTGGGACCCAGTACTTC
TRBD1 | few | TRBJ1-1 | TRBV10-3 | CAIREGQGHTEAFF | TGTGCCATCAGGGAAGGACAGGGTCACACTGAAGCTTTCTTT
TRBD1 | . | TRBJ1-4 | TRBV12-3/TRBV12-4 | CASSFRDRAYATNEKLFF | TGTGCCAGCAGTTTCCGGGACAGGGCTTATGCAACTAATGAAAAACTGTTTTTT
TRBD2 | . | TRBJ2-1 | TRBV7-3 | CASSLRGSGGAEQFF | TGTGCCAGCAGCTTAAGGGGTAGCGGGGGGGCTGAGCAGTTCTTC
TRBD2 | . | TRBJ2-1 | TRBV2 | CATTNPSGGTNNEQFF | TGTGCCACCACCAATCCTAGCGGGGGGACAAACAATGAGCAGTTCTTC
. | few | TRBJ1-5 | TRBV20-1 | CSAREPGRGRPQHF | TGCAGTGCTAGAGAACCGGGACGGGGCCGACCCCAGCATTTT
. | few | TRBJ2-5 | TRBV5-5 | CASSLRPGPGLQETQYF | TGTGCCAGCAGCTTGAGGCCGGGACCAGGCCTCCAAGAGACCCAGTACTTC
TRBD2 | few | TRBJ2-3 | TRBV4-3 | CASSQASARSSGSDTQYF | TGCGCCAGCAGCCAGGCTTCCGCTCGATCTAGCGGATCAGATACGCAGTATTTT
. | many | TRBJ1-5 | TRBV7-9 | CASSLGRQPQHF | TGTGCCAGCAGCTTGGGGCGGCAGCCCCAGCATTTT
. | many | TRBJ2-3 | TRBV28 | CASTSTDTQYF | TGTGCCAGCACCAGCACAGATACGCAGTATTTT
TRBD1 | few | TRBJ2-1 | TRBV24-1 | CATSDSTGAISYNEQFF | TGTGCCACCAGTGATTCGACAGGGGCCATCTCCTACAATGAGCAGTTCTTC
TRBD2 | many | TRBJ2-1 | TRBV20-1 | CSLSGGASYNEQFF | TGCAGCCTAAGCGGGGGGGCCTCCTACAATGAGCAGTTCTTC
. | few | TRBJ2-7 | TRBV7-3 | CASSPGSGYEQYF | TGTGCCAGCAGCCCCGGCTCGGGGTACGAGCAGTACTTC
TRBD1 | . | TRBJ2-5 | TRBV9 | CASSATPGQGFGETQYF | TGTGCCAGCAGCGCGACACCGGGACAGGGGTTCGGAGAGACCCAGTACTTC
. | many | TRBJ2-1 | TRBV5-5 | CASRGVRTDHNEQFF | TGTGCCAGCAGGGGGGTGAGGACAGACCACAATGAGCAGTTCTTC
TRBD2 | . | TRBJ2-2 | TRBV20-1 | CSAMALAGRNTGELFF | TGCAGTGCTATGGCCCTAGCGGGGCGAAACACCGGGGAGCTGTTTTTT
TRBD2 | few | TRBJ2-7 | TRBV12-3/TRBV12-4 | CASRLAGGSYEQYF | TGTGCCAGCAGACTAGCGGGGGGCTCCTACGAGCAGTACTTC
TRBD1 | . | TRBJ1-1 | TRBV6-5 | CASSYYSARQGPNTEAFF | TGTGCCAGCAGTTACTATTCGGCTCGACAGGGCCCGAACACTGAAGCTTTCTTT
. | . | TRBJ1-5 | TRBV20-1 | CSARFRDHPQHF | TGCAGTGCTAGATTCAGGGATCATCCCCAGCATTTT
. | few | TRBJ2-7 | TRBV20-1 | CSARDPRSSSYEQYF | TGCAGTGCTAGGGACCCTAGATCAAGCTCCTACGAGCAGTACTTC
. | many | TRBJ2-7 | TRBV6-5 | CASSWNRAYEQYF | TGTGCCAGCAGTTGGAACAGGGCCTACGAGCAGTACTTC
. | few | TRBJ1-6 | TRBV28 | CASSSNTRGGRSPLHF | TGTGCCAGCAGTTCCAATACCAGGGGAGGCAGGTCACCCCTCCACTTT
TRBD1 | many | TRBJ2-5 | TRBV29-1 | CSVGPGQGRFVGETQYF | TGCAGCGTTGGCCCGGGACAGGGTCGATTTGTCGGAGAGACCCAGTACTTC
. | few | TRBJ1-5 | TRBV7-2 | CASSLYRRGGYQPQHF | TGTGCCAGCAGCTTATATCGGCGGGGGGGCTATCAGCCCCAGCATTTT
. | few | TRBJ2-1 | TRBV4-3 | CASSLHFPRDLHSYNEQFF | TGCGCCAGCAGCCTACACTTTCCGAGGGACCTGCACTCCTACAATGAGCAGTTCTTC
. | few | TRBJ2-1 | TRBV28 | CASSFGGLTYNEQFF | TGTGCCAGCAGTTTCGGCGGGCTCACCTACAATGAGCAGTTCTTC
TRBD1 | many | TRBJ1-6 | TRBV28 | CASRGTAPNSPLHF | TGTGCCAGCAGAGGGACAGCGCCAAATTCACCCCTCCACTTT
. | once | TRBJ2-7 | TRBV10-3 | CAVNGQTPNEQYF | TGTGCCGTCAACGGGCAGACTCCTAACGAGCAGTACTTC
TRBD1 | . | TRBJ1-2 | TRBV4-1 | CASSQVASTQGEDGYTF | TGCGCCAGCAGCCAAGTAGCCTCAACCCAGGGGGAAGATGGCTACACCTTC
. | . | TRBJ1-4 | TRBV5-1 | CASSFYGTTNEKLFF | TGCGCCAGCAGCTTTTACGGGACAACTAATGAAAAACTGTTTTTT
. | few | TRBJ2-2 | TRBV20-1 | CSARAQGNTGELFF | TGCAGTGCTAGAGCACAGGGAAACACCGGGGAGCTGTTTTTT
TRBD2 | many | TRBJ2-3 | TRBV12-3/TRBV12-4 | CASSFRTSGTDTQYF | TGTGCCAGCAGTTTCCGGACTAGCGGCACAGATACGCAGTATTTT
. | . | TRBJ1-1 | TRBV28 | CASSLSVGTEAFF | TGTGCCAGCAGTTTATCGGTGGGCACTGAAGCTTTCTTT
. | . | TRBJ2-1 | TRBV5-1 | CASSIGHEQFF | TGCGCCAGCAGCATTGGGCATGAGCAGTTCTTC
. | . | TRBJ1-5 | TRBV7-8 | CASSSRENSNQPQHF | TGTGCCAGCAGCTCCCGGGAGAATAGCAATCAGCCCCAGCATTTT
. | . | TRBJ1-6 | TRBV20-1 | CSARDLSIPRGSPLHF | TGCAGTGCTAGAGATCTATCGATTCCCCGAGGTTCACCCCTCCACTTT
TRBD1 | few | TRBJ1-6 | TRBV30 | CAWSPRDSSFPLHF | TGTGCCTGGAGTCCCCGGGACAGTTCCTTCCCCCTCCACTTT
. | many | TRBJ2-3 | TRBV29-1 | CSVDPPFQGGGTDTQYF | TGCAGCGTTGACCCTCCCTTCCAGGGGGGTGGCACAGATACGCAGTATTTT
. | . | TRBJ2-1 | TRBV18 | CASSEVYNEQFF | TGTGCCAGCTCAGAGGTATACAATGAGCAGTTCTTC
. | many | TRBJ2-3 | TRBV11-2 | CASSLEWRSTDTQYF | TGTGCCAGCAGCTTAGAATGGAGGAGCACAGATACGCAGTATTTT
TRBD1 | few | TRBJ2-1 | TRBV9 | CASSVGTGGTFYNEQFF | TGTGCCAGCAGCGTAGGAACAGGGGGCACCTTTTACAATGAGCAGTTCTTC
TRBD1 | . | TRBJ1-1 | TRBV9 | CASSGGQGFRGTEAFF | TGTGCCAGCAGCGGGGGACAGGGTTTCAGGGGCACTGAAGCTTTCTTT
TRBD2 | many | TRBJ2-1 | TRBV28 | CASSLGGDHNEQFF | TGTGCCAGCAGTTTGGGGGGGGACCACAATGAGCAGTTCTTC
. | once | TRBJ1-3 | TRBV6-4 | CASSDDGGRVPAQSSGNTIYF | TGTGCCAGCAGTGACGATGGGGGCAGGGTACCTGCTCAAAGCTCTGGAAACACCATATATTTT
TRBD2 | . | TRBJ2-5 | TRBV11-2 | CASSLDGDVAGEETQYF | TGTGCCAGCAGCTTAGATGGGGACGTAGCGGGGGAAGAGACCCAGTACTTC
TRBD2 | few | TRBJ2-3 | TRBV10-3 | CAIGGTSGGTNTDTQYF | TGTGCCATCGGGGGGACTAGCGGGGGGACGAACACAGATACGCAGTATTTT
TRBD1 | few | TRBJ2-1 | TRBV6-5 | CASSYLGQGAVYNEQFF | TGTGCCAGCAGTTACCTAGGACAGGGGGCCGTATACAATGAGCAGTTCTTC
. | . | TRBJ2-3 | TRBV5-5 | CASSLEPGFTDTQYF | TGTGCCAGCAGCTTGGAGCCGGGGTTCACAGATACGCAGTATTTT
. | many | TRBJ2-5 | TRBV29-1 | CSVVYLAETQYF | TGCAGCGTTGTATATCTAGCGGAGACCCAGTACTTC
TRBD2 | few | TRBJ2-5 | TRBV20-1 | CSAREASGGPPETQYF | TGCAGTGCTAGAGAGGCGAGCGGGGGTCCCCCGGAGACCCAGTACTTC
. | . | TRBJ1-5 | TRBV12-3/TRBV12-4 | CASSLWGGMNQPQHF | TGTGCCAGCAGTTTGTGGGGTGGCATGAATCAGCCCCAGCATTTT
. | many | TRBJ2-1 | TRBV5-1 | CASSSDPYNEQFF | TGCGCCAGCAGTTCGGACCCCTACAATGAGCAGTTCTTC
. | . | TRBJ1-5 | TRBV29-1 | CSVVQDSPNQPQHF | TGCAGCGTTGTTCAGGACAGCCCTAATCAGCCCCAGCATTTT
TRBD2 | few | TRBJ2-7 | TRBV5-4 | CASSWAAGEVPYEQYF | TGTGCCAGCAGCTGGGCAGCGGGGGAGGTCCCCTACGAGCAGTACTTC